The T cell receptor (beta chain) described here comes from a study of shared clonotypes between healthy human individuals. Profiled with immunoSEQ multiplex PCR; TCRdb holds only in-frame clones, not every one. In the table there are about 960,000 clones, approximately 80% of which are singletons. The investigators split CD4+ cells into a CD45RA+ naive subset and a CD45RA-negative memory subset. This clone was observed once. The CDR3 totals 17 residues. Trimming cost V 0 bases and J 7 bases, with 22 bases left between them. Per the germline V gene, CDR1 is ENHRY and CDR2 is SYGVKD. The chain is built from TRBV10-3 and TRBJ2-7; no clear D gene. This clonotype originated in a man between 18 and 35 years old in good health. The material sequenced was memory CD4+ T cells sorted from blood. The subset: CD45RA-negative fraction. The CDR3 DNA follows: TGTGCCATCAGTGAGTCGGGTGGTGGGTTATCAACCGGGGAGCAGTACTTC. As protein: CAISESGGGLSTGEQYF.